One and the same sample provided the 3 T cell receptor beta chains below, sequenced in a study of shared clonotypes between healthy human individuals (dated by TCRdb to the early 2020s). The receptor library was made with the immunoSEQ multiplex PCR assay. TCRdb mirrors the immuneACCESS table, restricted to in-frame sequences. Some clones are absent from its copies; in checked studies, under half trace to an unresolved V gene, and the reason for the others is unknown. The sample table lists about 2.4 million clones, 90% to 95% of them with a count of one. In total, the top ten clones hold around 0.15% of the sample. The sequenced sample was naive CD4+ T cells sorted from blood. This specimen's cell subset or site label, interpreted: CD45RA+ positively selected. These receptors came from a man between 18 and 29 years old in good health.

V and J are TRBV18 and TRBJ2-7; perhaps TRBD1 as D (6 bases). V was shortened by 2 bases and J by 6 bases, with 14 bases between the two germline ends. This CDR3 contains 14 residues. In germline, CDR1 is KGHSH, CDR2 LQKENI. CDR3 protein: CASSPAQGGSEQYF. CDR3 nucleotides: TGTGCCAGCTCACCAGCACAGGGTGGGAGCGAGCAGTACTTC.

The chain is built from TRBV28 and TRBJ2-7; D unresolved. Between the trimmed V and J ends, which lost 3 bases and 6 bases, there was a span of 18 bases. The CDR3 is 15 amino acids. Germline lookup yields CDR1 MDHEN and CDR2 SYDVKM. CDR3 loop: CASSFRDPWVAEQYF. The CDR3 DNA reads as TGTGCCAGCAGTTTTCGAGACCCATGGGTGGCCGAGCAGTACTTC.

CDR3 amino acids: CASSLDVGDIQYF. The CDR3 bases are TGCGCCAGCAGCTTGGACGTGGGAGACATTCAGTACTTC. The chain has TRBV5-1 and TRBJ2-4; maybe TRBD2 (5 bases). There are 13 residues in the CDR3. V was cut by 0 bases and J by 8 bases, with 9 bases left in between. Germline CDR1 SGHRS, CDR2 YFSETQ.